What follows are 27 T cell receptor beta chains derived from one specimen sequenced in a study of blood T cell repertoires in COVID-19. The repertoire was sequenced with immunoSEQ multiplex PCR; TCRdb's copy has only in-frame clones and lacks some. Altogether roughly 180,000 clones are present, around 89% being singletons, with the ten largest covering around 4%. Sequenced material: peripheral blood. These receptors were taken from a woman aged 30 to 39 with acute or convalescent COVID-19.

This rearrangement joins TRBV29-1 to TRBJ2-3, with 10 bases that match TRBD2. Germline values: CDR1 SQVTM, CDR2 ANQGSEA. The J segment lost 2 bases and the V segment lost 7 bases, leaving 9 bases of the junction unmatched. This CDR3 region has 15 residues. As DNA, the CDR3 is TGCAGCGCCGCAGCGGGAGGGATCCTCACAGATACGCAGTATTTT. Protein product: CSAAAGGILTDTQYF.

The chain recombines TRBV5-1 with TRBJ1-3; maybe TRBD1 (5 bases). The V end lost 3 bases, the J end lost 0 bases, and 10 bases lay between the germline ends. The germline V gene has CDR1 SGHRS and CDR2 YFSETQ. The CDR3 is 15 amino acids. CDR3 in DNA: TGCGCCAGCAGCTACACAGGTTCCTCTGGAAACACCATATATTTT. Residues: CASSYTGSSGNTIYF.

V and J are TRBV10-3 and TRBJ2-2; 9 nucleotides match TRBD1. The CDR3 contains 14 residues. J was trimmed by 5 bases and V by 10 bases; bases with no gene match: 8. CDR1 is ENHRY, CDR2 SYGVKD, per germline. The CDR3 is CATKGQGETGELFF. DNA of the CDR3: TGTGCCACCAAGGGACAGGGAGAGACCGGGGAGCTGTTTTTT.

This chain connects TRBV11-2 to TRBJ2-2; 7 positions agree with TRBD2. The CDR3 extends over 14 amino acids. Germline lookup yields CDR1 SGHAT and CDR2 FQNNGV. V shed 11 bases, J shed 2 bases, and the junction held 8 bases outside the gene matches. This chain's CDR3 is CAGARDYNTGELFF. The CDR3 DNA reads TGTGCCGGAGCCCGGGACTATAACACCGGGGAGCTGTTTTTT.

In DNA, the CDR3 is TGTGCCAGCAGCCTGGGACAGACCACACCCAACTACACCTTC. Its translation is CASSLGQTTPNYTF. This rearrangement joins TRBV28 to TRBJ1-2, with 7 bases fitting TRBD1. Germline CDR1 and CDR2: MDHEN and SYDVKM. CDR3 length equals 14 residues. The ends lost 6 bases at V and 10 bases at J; junction bases unmatched: 14.

This sequence joins TRBV14 and TRBJ1-1; perhaps TRBD1 as D (5 bases). This CDR3 has 12 amino acids. Trimming cost V 4 bases and J 9 bases, with 12 bases left between them. CDR1 is SGHDN, CDR2 FVKESK, per germline. The CDR3 DNA reads as TGTGCCAGCAGCCGCTCTTCAGGGAAAGCTTTCTTT. It is translated as CASSRSSGKAFF.

The V gene is TRBV6-5, the J gene TRBJ1-3; D uncertain. CDR3 length: 15 amino acids. The V gene lost 2 bases and the J gene lost 0 bases, with 8 bases spanning the gap. The germline CDR1 and CDR2 sequences are MNHEY and SVGAGI. The CDR3 sequence: CASSYERGSGNTIYF. CDR3 sequence (DNA): TGTGCCAGCAGTTACGAACGAGGCTCTGGAAACACCATATATTTT.

The CDR3 nucleotides are TGTGCCAGCCGGGAAACAGAATATGGCTACACCTTC. Protein sequence: CASRETEYGYTF. The chain couples TRBV6-5 to TRBJ1-2; no clear D. The ends were cut back, 8 bases at V and 5 bases at J, with 12 bases in the middle. The length of the CDR3 is 12 residues. Germline values: CDR1 MNHEY, CDR2 SVGAGI.

The rearrangement joins TRBV7-9 to TRBJ2-2; 13 bases are a match to TRBD2. The CDR3 runs to 16 residues. V lost 4 bases and J lost 7; bases outside the gene matches: 6. Germline V gene sequence: CDR1 SEHNR, CDR2 FQNEAQ (reference sequence). CDR3: CASSYGTSGMVGELFF. CDR3 sequence (DNA): TGTGCCAGCAGCTATGGGACTAGCGGGATGGTCGGGGAGCTGTTTTTT.

The chain employs TRBV5-6 and TRBJ1-4, with D uncertain. V was clipped by 2 bases and J by 2 bases, with 10 bases between them. The CDR3 sequence is 15 residues long. Germline CDR1 SGHDT, CDR2 YYEEEE. CDR3 bases: TGTGCCAGCAGCTTTCGCCCGCAGACTAATGAAAAACTGTTTTTT. Translating it yields CASSFRPQTNEKLFF. Based on the CDR3 plus reference TRBV5-6 and TRBJ1-4, the full variable domain is DAGVTQSPTHLIKTRGQQVTLRCSPKSGHDTVSWYQQALGQGPQFIFQYYEEEERQRGNFPDRFSGHQFPNYSSELNVNALLLGDSALYLCASSFRPQTNEKLFFGSGTQLSVL.

The chain employs TRBV9 and TRBJ1-6; D not certain. Looked up from germline, CDR1 is SGDLS and CDR2 is YYNGEE. The CDR3 runs 14 residues. The V end was cut by 3 bases, the J end by 7 bases, with 11 bases between. CDR3 sequence (DNA): TGTGCCAGCAGCGCGGGATTCTCAAATTCACCCCTCCACTTT. It encodes CASSAGFSNSPLHF.

This clone showed up just once. The chain has TRBV5-8 and TRBJ1-5, with D tentatively TRBD1 (6 bases). The CDR3 consists of 16 residues. Germline V lookup: CDR1 SGHTS, CDR2 YDEGEE. V was cut by 6 bases and J by 0 bases, with 16 bases left in between. The DNA for the CDR3 is TGTGCCAGCAATCAACTACAGGGAATTAGCAATCAGCCCCAGCATTTT. Residues: CASNQLQGISNQPQHF.

This clone was counted only a few times. The chain uses TRBV11-2 and TRBJ1-1; the match to TRBD1 covers 11 bases. The CDR3 runs to 17 residues. V lost 8 bases to trimming and J lost 4 bases; unmatched junction nucleotides: 15. The germline V gene encodes CDR1 SGHAT and CDR2 FQNNGV. The CDR3, as DNA: TGTGCCAGCGGCCTGGGACAGGGGGAATTCGGGGGCACTGAAGCTTTCTTT. It yields the protein CASGLGQGEFGGTEAFF.

This chain joins TRBV6-5 and TRBJ2-1; D possibly corresponds to TRBD1 (6 bases). The CDR3 length is 13 residues. Germline V gives CDR1 MNHEY, CDR2 SVGAGI. Trimming took off 10 bases at V and 7 bases at J, with 17 bases between the two ends. The CDR3 DNA reads as TGTGCCACCCAGGGGACATTGCTAAATGAGCAGTTCTTC. Translated, it gives CATQGTLLNEQFF.

V usage is TRBV24-1 and J usage is TRBJ2-7; possible D gene TRBD2, 6 bases. Germline V lookup: CDR1 KGHDR, CDR2 SFDVKD. Trimming stripped 5 bases from V and 2 bases from J, with 21 bases between. The CDR3 runs 17 residues. The CDR3 reads CATSAPRGRELTYEQYF. In DNA form, the CDR3 reads TGTGCCACCAGTGCCCCTCGGGGCCGGGAGCTCACCTACGAGCAGTACTTC.

V gene TRBV27 combines with J gene TRBJ2-1, with 8 nucleotides matching TRBD2. The CDR3 spans 14 residues. Trimming took 7 bases from V and 4 from J; bases not matched to a gene: 6. The germline V gene has CDR1 MNHEY and CDR2 SMNVEV (reference sequence). CDR3 region: CASTSGGKYNEQFF. The CDR3, as DNA: TGTGCCAGCACCTCGGGGGGGAAATACAATGAGCAGTTCTTC.

This clone has just one count. The chain combines TRBV30 with TRBJ1-2, with no clear D. Germline CDR1 GTSNPN, CDR2 SVGIG (reference sequence). The CDR3 is 13 residues long. V lost 1 base and J lost 3, with 9 bases in between. The CDR3 reads CAWSGALDYGYTF. The CDR3, as DNA: TGTGCCTGGAGTGGGGCACTTGACTATGGCTACACCTTC. The full variable domain, with the rest looked up from reference TRBV30 and TRBJ1-2, is SQTIHQWPATLVQPVGSPLSLECTVEGTSNPNLYWYRQAAGRGLQLLFYSVGIGQISSEVPQNLSASRPQDRQFILSSKKLLLSDSGFYLCAWSGALDYGYTFGSGTRLTVV.

The chain links TRBV27 to TRBJ2-4; no clear D. Trimming shortened V by 6 bases and J by 3 bases, and 15 bases separated the two germline ends. Looked up from germline, CDR1 is MNHEY and CDR2 is SMNVEV (reference sequence). There are 15 residues in the CDR3. DNA of the CDR3: TGTGCCAGCAGCCTGGTTGAGTCAGGCAAAAACATTCAGTACTTC. Residues: CASSLVESGKNIQYF.

The genes are TRBV7-9 and TRBJ2-5; 8 positions match TRBD2. Trimming at V came to 6 bases and at J to 1 base, leaving 4 bases not matched to a gene. This CDR3 is built from 14 residues. Germline V CDR1 and CDR2: SEHNR, FQNEAQ (reference sequence). The CDR3 reads CASRHGGAQETQYF. CDR3 coding DNA: TGTGCCAGCAGACACGGGGGGGCCCAAGAGACCCAGTACTTC.

This clone was picked up a small number of times. V gene TRBV2 combines with J gene TRBJ2-4; D is unclear. CDR3 size: 15 residues. Trimming took 3 bases from V and 0 from J, leaving 9 bases between them. Germline V lookup: CDR1 SNHLY, CDR2 FYNNEI. CDR3 loop: CASSDQQLAKNIQYF. For the CDR3, the DNA is TGTGCCAGCAGTGATCAACAATTAGCCAAAAACATTCAGTACTTC.

J is TRBJ2-2 and V is TRBV5-1; D gene unclear. The CDR3 contains 15 residues. Germline values: CDR1 SGHRS, CDR2 YFSETQ. V lost 2 bases, J lost 0 bases, and 8 bases lay in between. The CDR3 DNA is TGCGCCAGCAGCTTCTTTGACACGAACACCGGGGAGCTGTTTTTT. This sequence encodes CASSFFDTNTGELFF.

This chain uses TRBV6-5 with TRBJ1-2; D is unclear. CDR3 length: 14 residues. CDR1 is MNHEY and CDR2 is SVGAGI in the germline V gene. Trimming took 2 bases from V and 0 from J, leaving 7 bases between them. CDR3 sequence reads: CASSYLRANYGYTF. The CDR3 DNA sequence: TGTGCCAGCAGTTACCTAAGAGCTAACTATGGCTACACCTTC.

This clone is a singleton in its sample. The chain carries TRBV5-4 and TRBJ2-3; TRBD2 matches at 15 bases. Germline CDR1 SGHNT, CDR2 YYREEE (reference sequence). CDR3 length equals 14 residues. CDR3 region: CAWTSGRGTDTQYF. CDR3 bases: TGTGCGTGGACTAGCGGGAGGGGGACAGATACGCAGTATTTT.

This clone was observed a single time. CDR3 DNA: TGCGCCAGCAGCCCCCGACAGGGGCAAGAGACCCAGTACTTC. Translating gives CASSPRQGQETQYF. This chain uses TRBV5-1 with TRBJ2-5; 8 positions agree with TRBD1. Germline V gene lookup returns CDR1 SGHRS and CDR2 YFSETQ. Losses at the gene ends were 4 bases for V and 2 bases for J; bases not matched to a gene: 4. The CDR3 sequence is 14 residues long.

This clone was seen just once. The chain couples TRBV28 to TRBJ2-2; the D gene is possibly TRBD2 (6 bases). Germline assignment: CDR1 MDHEN and CDR2 SYDVKM. This CDR3 comprises 15 residues. V was trimmed by 4 bases and J by 7 bases, leaving 16 bases between them. This chain's CDR3 is CASSSDRREDGELFF. The CDR3, as DNA: TGTGCCAGCAGTTCGGACCGGCGGGAAGACGGGGAGCTGTTTTTT.

V gene TRBV2 combines with J gene TRBJ2-1; 7 bases align to TRBD1. Germline V gives CDR1 SNHLY, CDR2 FYNNEI. V lost 8 bases and J lost 0; bases outside the gene matches: 4. This CDR3 is built from 14 residues. The CDR3 region is CASQGELSYNEQFF. CDR3 DNA sequence: TGTGCCAGCCAGGGGGAACTCTCCTACAATGAGCAGTTCTTC.

The V and J genes are TRBV7-9 and TRBJ2-7; weak D call: TRBD1 (5 bases). The V end was cut by 1 base, the J end by 3 bases, with 10 bases between. The CDR3 contains 14 residues. From germline, CDR1 is SEHNR and CDR2 FQNEAQ (reference sequence). The CDR3 is CASSLGKGNYEQYF. DNA of the CDR3: TGTGCCAGCAGCTTAGGTAAGGGGAACTACGAGCAGTACTTC.